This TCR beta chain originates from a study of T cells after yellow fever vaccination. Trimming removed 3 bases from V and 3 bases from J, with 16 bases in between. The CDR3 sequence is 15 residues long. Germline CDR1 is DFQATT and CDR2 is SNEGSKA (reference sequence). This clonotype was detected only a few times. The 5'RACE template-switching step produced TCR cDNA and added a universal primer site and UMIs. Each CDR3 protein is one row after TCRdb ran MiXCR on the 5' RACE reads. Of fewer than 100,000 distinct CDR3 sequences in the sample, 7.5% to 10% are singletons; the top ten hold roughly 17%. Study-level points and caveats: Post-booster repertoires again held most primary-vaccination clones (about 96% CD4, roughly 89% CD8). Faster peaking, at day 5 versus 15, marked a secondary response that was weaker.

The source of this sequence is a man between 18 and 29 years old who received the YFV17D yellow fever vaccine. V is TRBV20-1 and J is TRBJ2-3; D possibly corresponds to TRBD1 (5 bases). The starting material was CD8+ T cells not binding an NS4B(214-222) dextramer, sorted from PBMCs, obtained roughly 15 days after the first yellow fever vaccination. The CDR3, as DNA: TGCAGTGCTAGTCGAAGGGGCCAGATTACAGATACGCAGTATTTT. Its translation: CSASRRGQITDTQYF.